The entry that follows covers one T cell receptor (beta chain) sequence. It has no known antigen specificity. Base-call qualities are not available, and no considerably larger clone is one nucleotide away. The data belong to a study of molecular identifiers for immune sequencing clone quantification (dated by TCRdb to between 2017 and 2018). About the study as a whole: For a replicate experiment, the RNA from either 20,000 or 100,000 naive CD8 T cells was divided into five aliquots, and four of those aliquots went on to sequencing. This methods study used CD8 T cells to benchmark TCR RNA copy counting and molecular-identifier clustering-based TCR repertoire sequencing (MIDCIRS).

V is cut by 4 bases and J by 2 bases, and the space between the germline ends is 19 bases. From the cysteine through the phenylalanine, the CDR3 covers 16 amino acids. Just the 48-base CDR3 DNA is kept, in frame starting at base 1. The germline V gene specifies SGHRS as CDR1 and YFSETQ as CDR2. Libraries were constructed by PCR. Sequencing used a NextSeq 500. Bulk TCR libraries were prepared as previously described, using TCR primers listed in Table S5. The Qiagen AllPrep DNA/RNA kit was used to purify total RNA. Before analysis, reads from multiple sequencing runs of one library were combined. The authors' analysis ran thus. Only reads with exact TCR constant sequence were kept, trimmed to 150 nt, and grouped by their 12-nt molecular barcodes. Within each barcode group, reads were sub-clustered at a 15% Levenshtein threshold, and quality-weighted consensus sequences were built per RNA molecule. Non-functional sequences were removed, as were lower-count sequences one edit away from another. Based on fitting two negative binomial distributions, any barcode sub-cluster with under 20% of the maximum read count was discarded. Through fastp at Q25 and MiXCR, TCRdb rebuilt clones from the public reads, retaining in-frame beta chains. Rows matching on CDR3 protein sequence are summarized as one entry with the most common DNA and genes. The V and J calls and clone size are TCRdb's, not the authors'. Present in this sample are about 510,000 distinct CDR3 sequences, around 25% of which were seen just once. The top ten constitute roughly 0.79% of the sample.

Results and caveats for the whole study, not just this receptor: A single cell's worth of spiked-in Jurkat TCR RNA was reported detectable even among approximately 930,000 naive CD8 T cells. Naive libraries contained spiked-in Jurkat TCR RNA (roughly ten copies' worth), which is not part of the donor repertoire. Modeling indicated about 3 TCR RNA copies recovered per cell, compared with roughly 10 by digital PCR, which implies a capture efficiency of approximately 31%. Highly expanded clone sizes could be underestimated if identical TCR molecules share a barcode. In CMV-specific effector cells, over 99% of molecules were held by clones above 20 RNA copies, whereas under 1% of molecules were held by such clones in naive cells. When barcode sub-clustering was left out, chimeric consensus sequences inflated TCR diversity, with chimeras reaching as high as 47%.

Libraries of naive CD8 T cells were built from anywhere between roughly 17,000 and 1,100,000 sorted cells, with 10%, 30% or 50% of the purified RNA used. Naive CD8 T cells, defined as CD8+CD4-CCR7+CD45RA+, were FACS-sorted into RLT Plus buffer on a BD FACSAria II. Roughly ten TCR copies' worth of Jurkat RNA were spiked into about 20,000-1,100,000 naive CD8 T cell samples to test detection sensitivity. Enrichment of CD8 T cells was performed with RosetteSep CD8+ T Cell Enrichment Cocktail and Ficoll-Paque, after which ACK red cell lysis was carried out. This chain joins TRBV5-1 to TRBJ2-7; a weak D assignment points to TRBD2 (5 bases agree). The TCR was taken from a human donor in good health. Some libraries in this study had Jurkat cell RNA spiked in. Material for sequencing was naive CD8+ T cells from blood, with Jurkat cell RNA spiked in. The sample's cell subset or site label is to be understood as: FACS-sorted CD8+CD4-CCR7+CD45RA+ naive T cells. The CDR3 corresponds to CASSEDTTSSTYEQYF. The sequenced DNA is TGCGCCAGCAGCGAGGATACCACTAGTTCTACCTACGAGCAGTACTTC.